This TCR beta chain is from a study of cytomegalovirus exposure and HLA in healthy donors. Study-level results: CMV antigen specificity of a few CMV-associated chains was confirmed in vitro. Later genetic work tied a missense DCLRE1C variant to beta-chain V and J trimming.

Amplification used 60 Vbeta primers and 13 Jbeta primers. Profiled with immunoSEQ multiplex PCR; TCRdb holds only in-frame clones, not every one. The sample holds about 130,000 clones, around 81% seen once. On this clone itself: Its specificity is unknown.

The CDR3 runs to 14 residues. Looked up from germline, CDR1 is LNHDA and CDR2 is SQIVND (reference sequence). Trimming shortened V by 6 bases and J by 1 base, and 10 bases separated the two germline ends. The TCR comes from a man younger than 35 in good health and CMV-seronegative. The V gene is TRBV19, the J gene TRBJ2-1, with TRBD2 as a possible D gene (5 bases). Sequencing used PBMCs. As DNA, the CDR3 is TGTGCCAGTAGGGGTAGCGTTTCCTACAATGAGCAGTTCTTC. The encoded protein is CASRGSVSYNEQFF.